One and the same sample provided the 15 T cell receptor beta chains below, sequenced in a study of OX40 agonist ivuxolimab in advanced cancers. Generated by immunoSEQ multiplex PCR, the TCRdb table keeps only in-frame clones and is missing some. The sample lists 45,000 to 55,000 clones; 94% were seen once. The sample in question was CD4+ or CD8+ T cells sorted from blood, obtained in a trial of the OX40 agonist ivuxolimab. The receptors stem from an adult with an advanced solid tumor such as melanoma, head and neck, liver or kidney cancer.

The CDR3 region has the DNA TGTGCCAGCAGCCGACCATCGGGAATAAATGAGCAGTTCTTC. Protein: CASSRPSGINEQFF. The chain recombines TRBV7-2 with TRBJ2-1; D may be TRBD2 (5 bases). The CDR3 loop spans 14 amino acids. V was pared by 5 bases and J by 7 bases, with 15 bases between. CDR1 is SGHTA, CDR2 FQGNSA, per germline.

The V and J genes are TRBV30 and TRBJ1-1, with D unclear. Germline-derived CDR1 and CDR2 are GTSNPN and SVGIG (reference sequence). Trimming removed 0 bases at V and 10 bases at J, with 12 bases between. CDR3 length: 12 amino acids. The chain's CDR3 is CAWSVTAFGAFF. Written as DNA, the CDR3 is TGTGCCTGGAGTGTAACCGCCTTTGGAGCTTTCTTT.

The chain employs TRBV30 and TRBJ2-3; D call uncertain. Trimming removed 2 bases from V and 0 bases from J, with 3 bases in between. This CDR3 has 12 amino acids. Germline assignment: CDR1 GTSNPN and CDR2 SVGIG (reference sequence). DNA of the CDR3: TGTGCCTGGAGTCCGAGCACAGATACGCAGTATTTT. It yields the protein CAWSPSTDTQYF. The full variable domain, with the rest looked up from reference TRBV30 and TRBJ2-3, is SQTIHQWPATLVQPVGSPLSLECTVEGTSNPNLYWYRQAAGRGLQLLFYSVGIGQISSEVPQNLSASRPQDRQFILSSKKLLLSDSGFYLCAWSPSTDTQYFGPGTRLTVL.

V is TRBV7-3 and J is TRBJ2-5, with D possibly being TRBD2 (6 bases). The CDR3 loop spans 13 amino acids. The V gene lost 5 bases and the J gene lost 4 bases, with 11 bases spanning the gap. Germline CDR1 is SGHTA and CDR2 is FQGTGA. The DNA for the CDR3 is TGTGCCAGCAGCCGGGACGGGGGAGAGACCCAGTACTTC. Protein sequence: CASSRDGGETQYF. Supplemented by reference TRBV7-3 and TRBJ2-5, the full variable domain reads GAGVSQTPSNKVTEKGKYVELRCDPISGHTALYWYRQSLGQGPEFLIYFQGTGAADDSGLPNDRFFAVRPEGSVSTLKIQRTERGDSAVYLCASSRDGGETQYFGPGTRLLVL.

The chain couples TRBV6-4 to TRBJ2-4; unclear D gene. Germline V gene sequence: CDR1 MRHNA, CDR2 SNTAGT. Trimming took 0 bases from V and 10 from J, leaving 10 bases between them. The CDR3 covers 13 residues. The CDR3 protein is CASSDSPNTIQYF. CDR3 DNA: TGTGCCAGCAGTGACTCCCCAAACACGATTCAGTACTTC.

This sequence joins TRBV2 and TRBJ1-2; 9 bases map to TRBD1. The CDR3 extends over 14 amino acids. The V gene's germline CDR1 is SNHLY and CDR2 FYNNEI. The J segment lost 6 bases and the V segment lost 7 bases, leaving 9 bases of the junction unmatched. In DNA, the CDR3 is TGTGCCAGCACTGGGGACAGGGAGGGCGATGGCTACACCTTC. The encoded protein is CASTGDREGDGYTF.

This chain connects TRBV5-1 to TRBJ1-5; D is unresolved. The V and J ends lost 1 base and 7 bases respectively, with 9 bases between them. Per the germline V gene, CDR1 is SGHRS and CDR2 is YFSETQ. This CDR3 comprises 13 residues. The CDR3 sequence: CASSLRGEQPQHF. CDR3 bases: TGCGCCAGCAGCTTGAGAGGAGAGCAGCCCCAGCATTTT.

This clone was counted once. J is TRBJ2-5 and V is TRBV28; possible D gene TRBD2, 7 bases. CDR1 and CDR2 (germline): MDHEN, SYDVKM. The V and J ends lost 2 bases and 5 bases respectively, with 12 bases between them. This CDR3 spans 14 amino acids. CDR3 protein: CASSLRGGHETQYF. The CDR3, as DNA: TGTGCCAGCAGTTTAAGGGGGGGGCACGAGACCCAGTACTTC.

This chain joins TRBV6-4 and TRBJ1-4; D is perhaps TRBD1 (6 bases). Trimming pared 2 bases from V and 3 bases from J, leaving 19 bases between. The CDR3 consists of 18 residues. Germline-derived CDR1 and CDR2 are MRHNA and SNTAGT. The DNA for the CDR3 is TGTGCCAGCAGTGACGTGGGGGGGGACAACTCCCCTAATGAAAAACTGTTTTTT. Protein sequence: CASSDVGGDNSPNEKLFF.

The rearrangement uses TRBV5-5 and TRBJ2-7, with 9 positions matching TRBD1. The V segment lost 4 bases and the J segment 3 bases; nucleotides outside the gene matches: 5. The CDR3 contains 14 residues. Germline loops: CDR1 SGHKS, CDR2 YYEKEE (reference sequence). The CDR3 is CASSSPGQGYEQYF. DNA of the CDR3: TGTGCCAGCAGCAGCCCGGGACAGGGCTACGAGCAGTACTTC.

The rearrangement joins TRBV6-5 to TRBJ2-3; 10 bases are shared with TRBD2. CDR3 length: 16 amino acids. Germline CDR1 and CDR2: MNHEY and SVGAGI. V trimming: 0 bases; J trimming: 2 bases; junction bases outside the gene matches: 2. CDR3 residues: CASSYSLAGVTDTQYF. DNA of the CDR3: TGTGCCAGCAGTTACTCCCTAGCGGGGGTCACAGATACGCAGTATTTT.

The chain couples TRBV19 to TRBJ2-3, with D uncertain. V lost 3 bases and J 0 bases, leaving 10 bases between the germline ends. Germline CDR1 reads LNHDA; CDR2 reads SQIVND (reference sequence). The CDR3 spans 15 residues. CDR3 amino acids: CASSILAVSTDTQYF. CDR3 nucleotide sequence: TGTGCCAGTAGTATTTTGGCGGTTAGCACAGATACGCAGTATTTT.

The chain is built from TRBV27 and TRBJ2-7; 9 nucleotides agree with TRBD2. J gave up 3 bases and V 5 bases, and 5 bases lay outside the gene matches. The V gene's germline CDR1 is MNHEY and CDR2 SMNVEV (reference sequence). CDR3 length: 14 residues. Written as DNA, the CDR3 is TGTGCCAGCAGTCCGGGACTAGCTTACTACGAGCAGTACTTC. Translating gives CASSPGLAYYEQYF.

Written as DNA, the CDR3 is TGTGCCAGCAAAGACAGGGGCTCTGGGGCCAACGTCCTGACTTTC. Its translation is CASKDRGSGANVLTF. The chain couples TRBV6-1 to TRBJ2-6, with 8 nucleotides matching TRBD1. The CDR3 covers 15 residues. Trimming cost V 7 bases and J 0 bases; bases outside gene matches: 2. CDR1 and CDR2 (germline): MNHNS, SASEGT.

This chain links TRBV27 with TRBJ2-1, with 11 bases fitting TRBD2. Germline V gene data show CDR1 as MNHEY and CDR2 as SMNVEV (reference sequence). The CDR3 length is 17 residues. V lost 5 bases and J lost 1; bases outside the gene matches: 7. CDR3 nucleotides: TGTGCCAGCAGTCAACAAGGACTAGCGGGTTCCTACAATGAGCAGTTCTTC. Translated, it gives CASSQQGLAGSYNEQFF.